A selection of T cell receptor beta chains follows, all from one sample in a study of T cell responses to AZD1222 COVID-19 vaccine. Profiling relied on immunoSEQ multiplex PCR, and the TCRdb table lists in-frame clones only, not all of them. The table records about 200,000 clones, roughly 92% of them present only once. The input for sequencing was peripheral blood, taken 28 days after the second AZD1222 dose. The receptor set was obtained from an adult who received the AZD1222 COVID-19 vaccine. Each CDR3 is given with its conserved first and last residue. A D gene is named only where the DNA matches it firmly. Where a row states a size, it is once, few, many or the class of an expanded clone; other rows omit it.

j_call clone_size v_call d_call cdr3_nt cdr3_aa
TRBJ1-1 - TRBV6-5 - TGTGCCAGCAGTTACTCAATCCGGGCTCATGAAGCTTTCTTT CASSYSIRAHEAFF
TRBJ1-2 - TRBV5-1 - TGCGCCAGCAGTCCACAGGGCTATGGCTACACCTTC CASSPQGYGYTF
TRBJ1-1 few TRBV2 - TGTGCCAGCAGCGTGACGATAGCGAACACTGAAGCTTTCTTT CASSVTIANTEAFF
TRBJ1-1 - TRBV30 - TGTGCCTGGAGTGTTGTAGGCAGACTGAACACTGAAGCTTTCTTT CAWSVVGRLNTEAFF
TRBJ2-7 once TRBV5-1 - TGCGCCAGCAGCGCCAGGGAATACGAGCAGTACTTC CASSAREYEQYF
TRBJ1-1 - TRBV23-1 - TGCGCCAGCAGTCAATCCCAGGGATCCCGAGCTTTCTTT CASSQSQGSRAFF
TRBJ2-7 - TRBV5-1 - TGCGCCAGCGCCCAGGATGCCTACGAGCAGTACTTC CASAQDAYEQYF
TRBJ2-1 - TRBV4-2 - TGTGCCAGCAGCCAAGAGTCGGGGCTCGGGCTACGCAATGAGCAGTTCTTC CASSQESGLGLRNEQFF
TRBJ1-3 - TRBV29-1 - TGCAGCGTTGAACCCGCGCGCGGCACTGGAAACACCATATATTTT CSVEPARGTGNTIYF
TRBJ1-1 - TRBV12-5 - TGTGCTAGTGGGACTGGCGAACTGAACACTGAAGCTTTCTTT CASGTGELNTEAFF
TRBJ1-2 - TRBV5-1 - TGCGCCAGCAGCTTGGAAGTCGAATCCCATGGCTACACCTTC CASSLEVESHGYTF
TRBJ1-2 - TRBV7-9 TRBD1 TGTGCCAGCAGCCCCCCCACGAGACAGGGAGGTTATGGCTACACCTTC CASSPPTRQGGYGYTF
TRBJ1-2 - TRBV7-2 - TGTGCCAGCAGCTTAGCGTTCGGGGGGCAGTATGGCTACACCTTC CASSLAFGGQYGYTF
TRBJ2-3 - TRBV7-2 - TGTGCCAGCAGCCCCATGACTAGTTCAGATACGCAGTATTTT CASSPMTSSDTQYF
TRBJ2-2 - TRBV10-1 TRBD1 TGCGCCAGCAGTTGGGGACAGGGGTTCACCGGGGAGCTGTTTTTT CASSWGQGFTGELFF
TRBJ1-5 - TRBV7-3 TRBD1 TGTGCCAGCAGCTCGGACAGGGCCCAGCCCCAGCATTTT CASSSDRAQPQHF
TRBJ1-3 - TRBV18 TRBD1 TGTGCCAGCCACGGACAGGATCTACTGGACACCATATATTTT CASHGQDLLDTIYF
TRBJ2-1 - TRBV7-2 - TGTGCCAGCAGCTTAGCCGCGGGGCAGGGGCGCAATGAGCAGTTCTTC CASSLAAGQGRNEQFF
TRBJ1-1 - TRBV11-2 - TGTGCCAGCAGCTTAGACCAGGGTGAAGCTTTCTTT CASSLDQGEAFF
TRBJ1-6 - TRBV7-6 - TGTGCCAGCAGCTTAGCGTTTCGGGATAATTCACCCCTCCACTTT CASSLAFRDNSPLHF
TRBJ2-2 - TRBV19 TRBD1 TGTGCCAGTAGTATTTTCTTAGGGACAGGGGGCACCGGGGAGCTGTTTTTT CASSIFLGTGGTGELFF
TRBJ1-2 - TRBV27 TRBD1 TGTGCCAGCAGGGGGACAGGGGGTCTAAATGGCTACACCTTC CASRGTGGLNGYTF
TRBJ1-4 once TRBV28 TRBD1 TGTGCCAGCATGACAGGGGGCGCAACTAATGAAAAACTGTTTTTT CASMTGGATNEKLFF
TRBJ1-2 - TRBV13 TRBD1 TGTGCCAGCAGCCGGACAGGGGGATATGGCTACACCTTC CASSRTGGYGYTF
TRBJ2-7 - TRBV9 - TGTGCCAGCAGCGCGCTCGAGGGCGAGCAGTACTTC CASSALEGEQYF